The 15 T cell receptor beta chains in this list originate from one sample, sequenced in a study of blood T cell repertoires in COVID-19. Using immunoSEQ multiplex PCR, the repertoire was profiled, and TCRdb retains in-frame clones only, with some absent. The sample gives 95,000 to 120,000 clones, around nine tenths of which show up once; over 6.5% is in the top ten. Sequenced input: peripheral blood. The receptors here all came from a woman aged 70-85 years who had recovered from COVID-19.

The CDR3 coding sequence is TGTGCCAGCTGGGACAGCTATAGCAATCAGCCCCAGCATTTT. Its protein product is CASWDSYSNQPQHF. This chain uses TRBV28 with TRBJ1-5; 7 bases map to TRBD1. The germline V gene encodes CDR1 MDHEN and CDR2 SYDVKM. CDR3 length: 14 residues. J lost 0 bases, V lost 8 bases, and 4 bases had no gene match.

The CDR3: CASSTWTPKGGYTF. DNA for the CDR3: TGTGCCAGCAGCACCTGGACTCCTAAGGGTGGCTACACCTTC. V usage is TRBV7-9 and J usage is TRBJ1-2; the D is unclear. Per the germline V gene, CDR1 is SEHNR and CDR2 is FQNEAQ (reference sequence). This CDR3 spans 14 amino acids. The V and J ends lost 5 bases and 7 bases respectively, with 17 bases between them.

The gene calls are TRBV5-1 and TRBJ2-5; TRBD2 agrees at 9 bases. CDR3 size: 16 residues. The germline gives CDR1 SGHRS, CDR2 YFSETQ. V lost 2 bases and J lost 4; bases outside the gene matches: 9. CDR3 residues: CASSFLSGSGRETQYF. CDR3 sequence (DNA): TGCGCCAGCAGCTTCCTTAGCGGGAGTGGAAGAGAGACCCAGTACTTC.

V and J are TRBV29-1 and TRBJ2-6; possibly TRBD1 for D (6 bases). Germline V gene data show CDR1 as SQVTM and CDR2 as ANQGSEA. Trimming took 1 base from V and 3 from J, leaving 10 bases between them. The CDR3 consists of 15 residues. The CDR3 nucleotides read TGCAGCGTTGAAGGCCAGGGGTTTGGGGCCAACGTCCTGACTTTC. Protein product: CSVEGQGFGANVLTF.

The chain carries TRBV19 and TRBJ1-6; TRBD1 is a possible D gene (6 bases). V gave up 1 base and J gave up 0 bases, with 16 bases separating them. This CDR3 contains 19 residues. Germline values: CDR1 LNHDA, CDR2 SQIVND (reference sequence). CDR3 DNA: TGTGCCAGTAGTATAGCGATATCTACAGGGAGCTCCTATAATTCACCCCTCCACTTT. The encoded protein is CASSIAISTGSSYNSPLHF.

This clone was observed once. The chain is built from TRBV7-2 and TRBJ1-5; the D is unclear. V was clipped by 1 base and J by 6 bases, with 13 bases between them. Germline V lookup: CDR1 SGHTA, CDR2 FQGNSA. The CDR3 spans 15 residues. The CDR3 spells CASSLVASSLQPQHF. CDR3 coding DNA: TGTGCCAGCAGCTTAGTAGCGTCAAGCCTTCAGCCCCAGCATTTT.

The V call is TRBV2, the J call TRBJ2-1; D gene unclear. Germline CDR1 SNHLY, CDR2 FYNNEI. There are 14 residues in the CDR3. With 4 bases removed from V and 1 base from J, the gap between germline ends came to 8 bases. The CDR3 sequence: CASSVELSYNEQFF. CDR3 nucleotides: TGTGCCAGCAGTGTAGAATTATCCTACAATGAGCAGTTCTTC.

The rearrangement links TRBV4-1 to TRBJ2-7; D remains unclear. CDR1 MGHRA and CDR2 YSYEKL come from the germline V gene. This CDR3 region has 14 residues. V lost 1 base, J lost 5 bases, and 12 bases lay in between. This CDR3 reads CASSQVGSADEQYF. CDR3 nucleotide sequence: TGCGCCAGCAGCCAAGTCGGGTCAGCAGACGAGCAGTACTTC.

This chain links TRBV18 with TRBJ1-1; 7 bases align to TRBD1. Germline V CDR1 and CDR2: KGHSH, LQKENI. The CDR3 contains 12 residues. V gave up 2 bases and J gave up 8 bases; unmatched junction bases: 2. As DNA, the CDR3 is TGTGCCAGCTCACCAACAGGGGTGGAAGCTTTCTTT. Translation: CASSPTGVEAFF.

The V and J genes are TRBV6-5 and TRBJ1-2; D uncertain. This CDR3 has 13 amino acids. Trimming cost V 6 bases and J 8 bases, with 16 bases left between them. Germline V lookup: CDR1 MNHEY, CDR2 SVGAGI. CDR3 nucleotide sequence: TGTGCCAGCAGCCGGTCTTTCGAGCTCGGCTACACCTTC. It codes for CASSRSFELGYTF.

The chain joins TRBV9 to TRBJ2-1, with D possibly TRBD1 on 5 matching bases. This CDR3 contains 12 residues. The V gene's germline CDR1 is SGDLS and CDR2 YYNGEE. The ends were cut back, 4 bases at V and 8 bases at J, with 10 bases in the middle. Written as DNA, the CDR3 is TGTGCCAGCAGCCCAGGGTGGGATGAGCAGTTCTTC. It yields the protein CASSPGWDEQFF.

The V gene is TRBV25-1, the J gene TRBJ1-2; possible D gene TRBD1, 5 bases. In germline, CDR1 is MGHDK, CDR2 SYGVNS. V gave up 2 bases and J gave up 8 bases, with 12 bases separating them. The CDR3 has 13 residues. The CDR3: CASSEQGNVGYTF. The CDR3 DNA is TGTGCCAGCAGTGAACAGGGTAACGTCGGCTACACCTTC.

The chain couples TRBV6-2 or TRBV6-3 to TRBJ1-1; TRBD1 matches 8 bases. V shed 6 bases and J 3 bases; nucleotides not matched to a gene: 12. The length of the CDR3 is 16 residues. From germline, CDR1 is MNHEY and CDR2 SVGEGT. The CDR3 here is CASSPPDRGRYTEAFF. DNA of the CDR3: TGTGCCAGCAGCCCTCCCGACAGGGGCCGATACACTGAAGCTTTCTTT.

V usage is TRBV4-1 and J usage is TRBJ2-7; D is perhaps TRBD1 (5 bases). With 0 bases removed from V and 4 bases from J, the gap between germline ends came to 10 bases. Germline V lookup: CDR1 MGHRA, CDR2 YSYEKL. The CDR3 runs 14 residues. The CDR3 protein is CASSQDGAGYEQYF. The CDR3, as DNA: TGCGCCAGCAGCCAAGATGGGGCCGGATACGAGCAGTACTTC.

The chain has TRBV5-1 and TRBJ2-1; D gene uncertain. Trimming removed 2 bases from V and 9 bases from J, with 6 bases in between. The CDR3 loop spans 11 amino acids. CDR1 is SGHRS, CDR2 YFSETQ, per germline. This CDR3 is CASSFGREQFF. The CDR3 DNA follows: TGCGCCAGCAGCTTTGGGCGTGAGCAGTTCTTC.